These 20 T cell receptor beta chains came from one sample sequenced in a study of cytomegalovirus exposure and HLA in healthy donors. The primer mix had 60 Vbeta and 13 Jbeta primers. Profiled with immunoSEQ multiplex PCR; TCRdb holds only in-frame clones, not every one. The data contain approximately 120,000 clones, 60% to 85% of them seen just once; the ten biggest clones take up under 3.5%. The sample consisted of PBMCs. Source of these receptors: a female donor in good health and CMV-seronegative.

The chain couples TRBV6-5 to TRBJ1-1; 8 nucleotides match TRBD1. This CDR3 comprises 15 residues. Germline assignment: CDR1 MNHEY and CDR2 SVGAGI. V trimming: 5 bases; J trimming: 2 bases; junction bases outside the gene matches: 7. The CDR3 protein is CASSSRDRSNTEAFF. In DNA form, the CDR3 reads TGTGCCAGCAGTAGCCGGGACAGGTCCAACACTGAAGCTTTCTTT.

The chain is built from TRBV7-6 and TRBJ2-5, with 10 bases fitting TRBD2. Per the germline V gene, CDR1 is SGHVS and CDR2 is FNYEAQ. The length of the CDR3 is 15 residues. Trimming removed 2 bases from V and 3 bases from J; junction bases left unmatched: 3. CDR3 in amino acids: CASSLPAGGKETQYF. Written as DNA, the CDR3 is TGTGCCAGCAGCTTACCAGCGGGGGGGAAAGAGACCCAGTACTTC. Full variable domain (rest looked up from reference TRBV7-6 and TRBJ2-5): GAGVSQSPRYKVTKRGQDVALRCDPISGHVSLYWYRQALGQGPEFLTYFNYEAQQDKSGLPNDRFSAERPEGSISTLTIQRTEQRDSAMYRCASSLPAGGKETQYFGPGTRLLVL.

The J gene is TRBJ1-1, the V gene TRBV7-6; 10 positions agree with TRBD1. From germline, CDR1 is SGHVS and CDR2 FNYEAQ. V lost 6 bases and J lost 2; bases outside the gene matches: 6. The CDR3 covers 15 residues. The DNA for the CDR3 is TGTGCCAGCAGTGATCCGACAGGGGGCAACACTGAAGCTTTCTTT. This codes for CASSDPTGGNTEAFF.

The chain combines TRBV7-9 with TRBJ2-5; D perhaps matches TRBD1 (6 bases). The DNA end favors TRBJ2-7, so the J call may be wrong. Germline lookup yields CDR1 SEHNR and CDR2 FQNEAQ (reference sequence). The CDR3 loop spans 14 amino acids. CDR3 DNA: TGTGCCAGCAGCTTGACCGGGACAAACTACGAGCAGTACTTC. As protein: CASSLTGTNYEQYF.

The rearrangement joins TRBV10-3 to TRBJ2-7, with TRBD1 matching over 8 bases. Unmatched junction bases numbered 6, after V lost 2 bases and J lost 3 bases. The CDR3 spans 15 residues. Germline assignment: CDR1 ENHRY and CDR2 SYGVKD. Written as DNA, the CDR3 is TGTGCCATCAGTGAGCCAGGGACAGGAGACTACGAGCAGTACTTC. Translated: CAISEPGTGDYEQYF.

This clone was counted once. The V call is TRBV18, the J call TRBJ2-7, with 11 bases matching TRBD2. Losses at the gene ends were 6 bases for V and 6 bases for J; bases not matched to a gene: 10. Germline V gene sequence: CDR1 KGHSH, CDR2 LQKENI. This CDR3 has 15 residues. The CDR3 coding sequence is TGTGCCAGCTCTCCCAGTCCCGGGACTAGCGGCGAGCAGTACTTC. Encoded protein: CASSPSPGTSGEQYF. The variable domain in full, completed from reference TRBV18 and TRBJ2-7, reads NAGVMQNPRHLVRRRGQEARLRCSPMKGHSHVYWYRQLPEEGLKFMVYLQKENIIDESGMPKERFSAEFPKEGPSILRIQQVVRGDSAAYFCASSPSPGTSGEQYFGPGTRLTVT.

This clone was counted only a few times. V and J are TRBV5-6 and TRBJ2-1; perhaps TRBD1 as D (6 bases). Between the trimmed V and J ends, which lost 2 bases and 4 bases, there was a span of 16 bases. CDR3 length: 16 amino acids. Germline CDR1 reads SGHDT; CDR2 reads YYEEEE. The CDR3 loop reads CASSFRTALLYNEQFF. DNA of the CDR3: TGTGCCAGCAGCTTCCGGACAGCCCTATTGTACAATGAGCAGTTCTTC. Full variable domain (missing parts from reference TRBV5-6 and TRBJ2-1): DAGVTQSPTHLIKTRGQQVTLRCSPKSGHDTVSWYQQALGQGPQFIFQYYEEEERQRGNFPDRFSGHQFPNYSSELNVNALLLGDSALYLCASSFRTALLYNEQFFGPGTRLTVL.

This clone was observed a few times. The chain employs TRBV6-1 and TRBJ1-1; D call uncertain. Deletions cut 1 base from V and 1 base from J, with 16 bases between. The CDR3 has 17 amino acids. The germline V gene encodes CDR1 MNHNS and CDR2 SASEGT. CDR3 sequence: CASSEVPQRRENTEAFF. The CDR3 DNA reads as TGTGCCAGCAGTGAAGTCCCCCAGAGGAGGGAGAACACTGAAGCTTTCTTT.

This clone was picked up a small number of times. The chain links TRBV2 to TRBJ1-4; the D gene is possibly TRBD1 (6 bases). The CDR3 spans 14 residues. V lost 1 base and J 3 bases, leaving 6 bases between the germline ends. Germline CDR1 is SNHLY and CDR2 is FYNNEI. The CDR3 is CASSEGTANEKLFF. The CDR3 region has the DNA TGTGCCAGCAGTGAAGGGACAGCTAATGAAAAACTGTTTTTT. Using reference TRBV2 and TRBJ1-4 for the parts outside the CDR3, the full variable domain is EPEVTQTPSHQVTQMGQEVILRCVPISNHLYFYWYRQILGQKVEFLVSFYNNEISEKSEIFDDQFSVERPDGSNFTLKIRSTKLEDSAMYFCASSEGTANEKLFFGSGTQLSVL.

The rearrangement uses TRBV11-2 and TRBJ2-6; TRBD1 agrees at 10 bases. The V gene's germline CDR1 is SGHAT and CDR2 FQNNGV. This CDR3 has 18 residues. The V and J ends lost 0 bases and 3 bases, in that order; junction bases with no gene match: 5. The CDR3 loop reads CASSLETGGFFGANVLTF. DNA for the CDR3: TGTGCCAGCAGCTTAGAGACAGGGGGCTTTTTTGGGGCCAACGTCCTGACTTTC.

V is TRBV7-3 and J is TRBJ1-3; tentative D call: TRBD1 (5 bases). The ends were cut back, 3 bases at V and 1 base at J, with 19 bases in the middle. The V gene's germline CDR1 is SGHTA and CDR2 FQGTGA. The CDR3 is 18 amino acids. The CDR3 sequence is CASSFWTTPLPSGNTIYF. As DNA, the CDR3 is TGTGCCAGCAGCTTCTGGACAACTCCACTACCTTCTGGAAACACCATATATTTT.

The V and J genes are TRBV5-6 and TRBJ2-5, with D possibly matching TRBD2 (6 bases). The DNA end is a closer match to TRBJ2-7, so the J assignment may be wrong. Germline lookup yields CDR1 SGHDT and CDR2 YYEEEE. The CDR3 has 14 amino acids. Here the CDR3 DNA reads TGTGCCAGCAGCTTGGGGGCGGGGTTATACGAGCAGTACTTC. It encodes CASSLGAGLYEQYF.

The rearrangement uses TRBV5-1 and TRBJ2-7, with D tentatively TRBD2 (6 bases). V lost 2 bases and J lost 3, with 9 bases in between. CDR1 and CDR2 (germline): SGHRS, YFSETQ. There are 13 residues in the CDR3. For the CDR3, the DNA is TGCGCCAGCAGCTTCATGCGGGGCTACGAGCAGTACTTC. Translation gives CASSFMRGYEQYF. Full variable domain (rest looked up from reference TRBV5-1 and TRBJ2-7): KAGVTQTPRYLIKTRGQQVTLSCSPISGHRSVSWYQQTPGQGLQFLFEYFSETQRNKGNFPGRFSGRQFSNSRSEMNVSTLELGDSALYLCASSFMRGYEQYFGPGTRLTVT.

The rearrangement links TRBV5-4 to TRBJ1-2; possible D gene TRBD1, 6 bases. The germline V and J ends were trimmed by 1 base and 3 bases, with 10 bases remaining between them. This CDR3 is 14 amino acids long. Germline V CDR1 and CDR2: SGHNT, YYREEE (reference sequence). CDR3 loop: CASSLRAGDYGYTF. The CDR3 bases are TGTGCCAGCAGCTTGAGGGCAGGGGACTATGGCTACACCTTC.

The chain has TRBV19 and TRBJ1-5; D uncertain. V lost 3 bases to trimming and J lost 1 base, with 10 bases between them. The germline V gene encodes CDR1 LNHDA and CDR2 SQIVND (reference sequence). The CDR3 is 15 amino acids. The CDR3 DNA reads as TGTGCCAGTAGTATTGCAGACAACAGCAATCAGCCCCAGCATTTT. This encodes CASSIADNSNQPQHF.

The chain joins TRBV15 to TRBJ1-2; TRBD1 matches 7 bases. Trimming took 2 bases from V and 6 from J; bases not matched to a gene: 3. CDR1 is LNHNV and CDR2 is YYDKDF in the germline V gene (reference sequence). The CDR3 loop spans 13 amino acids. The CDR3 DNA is TGTGCCACCAGCAGACGACAGGGCGATGGCTACACCTTC. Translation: CATSRRQGDGYTF.

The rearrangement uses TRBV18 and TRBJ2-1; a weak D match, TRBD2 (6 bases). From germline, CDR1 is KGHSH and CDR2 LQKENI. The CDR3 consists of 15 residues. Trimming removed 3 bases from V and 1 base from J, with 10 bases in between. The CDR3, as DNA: TGTGCCAGCTCACCTTCGACTAGGTCCTACAATGAGCAGTTCTTC. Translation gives CASSPSTRSYNEQFF.

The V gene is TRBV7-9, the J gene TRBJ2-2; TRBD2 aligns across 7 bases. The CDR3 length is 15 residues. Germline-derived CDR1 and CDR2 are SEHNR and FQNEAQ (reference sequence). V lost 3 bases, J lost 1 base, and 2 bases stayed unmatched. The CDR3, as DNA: TGTGCCAGCAGCTTGGGAGGGGAGAACACCGGGGAGCTGTTTTTT. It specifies CASSLGGENTGELFF.

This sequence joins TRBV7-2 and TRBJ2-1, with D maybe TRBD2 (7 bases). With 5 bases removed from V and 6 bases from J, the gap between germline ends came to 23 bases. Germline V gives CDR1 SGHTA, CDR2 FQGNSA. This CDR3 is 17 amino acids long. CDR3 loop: CASSARPGGRIVNEQFF. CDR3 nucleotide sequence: TGTGCCAGCAGCGCCCGCCCCGGGGGGCGAATTGTCAATGAGCAGTTCTTC.

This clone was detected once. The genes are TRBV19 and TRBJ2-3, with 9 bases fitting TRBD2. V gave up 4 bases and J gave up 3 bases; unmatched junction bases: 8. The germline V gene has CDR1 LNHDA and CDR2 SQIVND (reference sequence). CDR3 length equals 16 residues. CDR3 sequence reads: CASSSSSGEGTDTQYF. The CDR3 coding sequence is TGTGCCAGTAGTAGCTCTAGCGGGGAAGGGACAGATACGCAGTATTTT. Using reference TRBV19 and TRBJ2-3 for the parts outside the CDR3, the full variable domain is DGGITQSPKYLFRKEGQNVTLSCEQNLNHDAMYWYRQDPGQGLRLIYYSQIVNDFQKGDIAEGYSVSREKKESFPLTVTSAQKNPTAFYLCASSSSSGEGTDTQYFGPGTRLTVL.